One and the same sample provided the 7 T cell receptor beta chains below, sequenced in a study of beta chain features in type 1 diabetes. Of the isolated RNA, all was reverse transcribed, and so the sequenced material was expressed TCRB transcripts. Method: immunoSEQ multiplex PCR; TCRdb's copy keeps in-frame clones and lacks some. In the table there are 140,000 or so clones, about 8.7% of which are singletons. The sequencing sample was made of central memory CD4+ T cells from blood. The receptors originated from a man between 18 and 35 years old in good health.

This chain connects TRBV11-2 to TRBJ2-1, with a weak D call TRBD1 (6 bases). The germline CDR1 and CDR2 sequences are SGHAT and FQNNGV. This CDR3 comprises 15 residues. V lost 4 bases, J lost 6 bases, and 16 bases lay in between. CDR3 amino acids: CASSSRGIDGNEQFF. The CDR3 nucleotides read TGTGCCAGCAGCTCCAGGGGTATAGATGGCAATGAGCAGTTCTTC.

This clone was picked up a small number of times. The V and J genes are TRBV29-1 and TRBJ1-1, with D tentatively TRBD1 (5 bases). V gave up 5 bases and J gave up 4 bases, with 20 bases separating them. Germline V lookup: CDR1 SQVTM, CDR2 ANQGSEA. The CDR3 runs 15 residues. In DNA form, the CDR3 reads TGCAGCGTTCGAAGGGCAGGCTGGGGGGGCACTGAAGCTTTCTTT. Protein product: CSVRRAGWGGTEAFF.

This clone occurred a few times. This chain connects TRBV7-2 to TRBJ2-1; 8 nucleotides line up with TRBD1. V dropped 5 bases and J dropped 9; count of bases not matched to a gene: 9. The CDR3 extends over 14 amino acids. The germline V gene encodes CDR1 SGHTA and CDR2 FQGNSA. In nucleotides, the CDR3 is TGTGCCAGCAGCCAAGGAGGGACAGGCTCTGAGCAGTTCTTC. Its protein is CASSQGGTGSEQFF.

The chain combines TRBV5-1 with TRBJ1-1; 12 positions agree with TRBD1. There are 19 residues in the CDR3. The trim removed 4 bases at V and 2 bases at J, leaving 15 bases unmatched. Germline V gene sequence: CDR1 SGHRS, CDR2 YFSETQ. CDR3 DNA sequence: TGCGCCAGCAGCCTGGGTATGGGGACAGGGGGCTGGGGAAACACTGAAGCTTTCTTT. This codes for CASSLGMGTGGWGNTEAFF.

The chain combines TRBV28 with TRBJ2-7; 9 nucleotides align to TRBD1. CDR1 and CDR2 from the germline V gene are MDHEN and SYDVKM. The CDR3 covers 15 residues. V trimming: 3 bases; J trimming: 4 bases; junction bases outside the gene matches: 7. The DNA for the CDR3 is TGTGCCAGCAGTTTGGGGGACAGGGACCGTTACGAGCAGTACTTC. This encodes CASSLGDRDRYEQYF.

This clone was found a few times. Here the CDR3 reads CASSGGTGGASYEQYF. CDR3 in DNA: TGTGCCAGCAGTGGAGGGACAGGGGGCGCATCCTACGAGCAGTACTTC. The rearrangement joins TRBV6-1 to TRBJ2-7; 12 positions match TRBD1. CDR1 is MNHNS and CDR2 is SASEGT in the germline V gene. The CDR3 extends over 16 amino acids. J lost 1 base, V lost 4 bases, and 5 bases had no gene match.

This clone turned up a few times. The rearrangement uses TRBV7-2 and TRBJ2-3, with 8 bases that match TRBD2. Germline trimming cut 1 base from V and 1 base from J; bases unmatched to any gene: 4. CDR3 size: 16 residues. Germline assignment: CDR1 SGHTA and CDR2 FQGNSA. CDR3 sequence: CASSLVQLAGTDTQYF. The CDR3 DNA follows: TGTGCCAGCAGCTTAGTGCAACTAGCGGGCACAGATACGCAGTATTTT.